Listed below are T cell receptor beta chains from one sample, sequenced in a study of shared clonotypes between healthy human individuals. Profiled with immunoSEQ multiplex PCR; TCRdb holds only in-frame clones, not every one. Of over 700,000 clones in the sample, just under 75% were seen once. The sample was memory CD4+ T cells sorted from blood. These receptors originate from a woman aged 30 to 39 in good health. CDR3s include the opening cysteine and the closing phenylalanine or tryptophan. Fields, in order: CDR3 length, V gene, D gene, J gene, clone size, CDR3 DNA, CDR3 protein. A D gene is named only where the DNA matches it firmly. Clone size is shown for a subset of rows, as once, few, many or a class of expanded clone.

>14|TRBV7-2|NA|TRBJ2-3|NA
TGTGCCAGCAGCCAAGGGCCGGGCCCAGATACGCAGTATTTT
CASSQGPGPDTQYF
>14|TRBV29-1|TRBD2|TRBJ2-7|once
TGCAGCGTGAAAACGTCCGGGACTAGGGACGAGCAGTACTTC
CSVKTSGTRDEQYF
>14|TRBV28|TRBD2|TRBJ2-7|few
TGTGCCAGCAGCCCCCCGGGGACTAGCTACGAGCAGTACTTC
CASSPPGTSYEQYF
>17|TRBV5-4|NA|TRBJ1-5|NA
TGTGCCAGCAGCTTGGATGGGGGTTTTGGGGGCAATCAGCCCCAGCATTTT
CASSLDGGFGGNQPQHF
>15|TRBV9|NA|TRBJ2-7|NA
TGTGCCAGCAGCCCCCGGGCAGGAGGGGTCGACGAGCAGTACTTC
CASSPRAGGVDEQYF
>11|TRBV11-2|NA|TRBJ2-1|NA
TGTGCCAGCCGAGGTTGGAATGAGCAGTTCTTC
CASRGWNEQFF
>14|TRBV10-3|TRBD2|TRBJ2-5|NA
TGTGCCATCAGTGAGGGACTAGCGCAAGAGACCCAGTACTTC
CAISEGLAQETQYF
>15|TRBV6-6|NA|TRBJ1-5|NA
TGTGCCAGCAGTTCCCTACAGGGTTTACATCAGCCCCAGCATTTT
CASSSLQGLHQPQHF
>16|TRBV19|TRBD1|TRBJ2-5|NA
TGTGCCAGTAGTATAGGCGGACAGGGCTTCCAAGAGACCCAGTACTTC
CASSIGGQGFQETQYF
>15|TRBV6-6|TRBD1|TRBJ2-2|few
TGTGCCAGCAGTACCGGACAGGGGGCGGGCGGGGAGCTGTTTTTT
CASSTGQGAGGELFF
>15|TRBV7-4|NA|TRBJ2-7|NA
TGTGCCAGCAGCGTAGAAGTAGGTCAGACCTACGAGCAGTACTTC
CASSVEVGQTYEQYF
>14|TRBV6-1|TRBD2|TRBJ2-7|NA
TGTGCCAGCGGAGGACTAGCGGGAGCGGGGGAGCAGTACTTC
CASGGLAGAGEQYF
>16|TRBV18|NA|TRBJ1-1|NA
TGTGCCAGCTCACCACGCACAAGGACAGACAACACTGAAGCTTTCTTT
CASSPRTRTDNTEAFF
>15|TRBV7-8|TRBD2|TRBJ2-3|NA
TGTGCCAGCAGCCGACTAGCTCTCAGCACAGATACGCAGTATTTT
CASSRLALSTDTQYF
>16|TRBV11-2|NA|TRBJ1-5|NA
TGTGCCAGCAGCTTAGGGAGGGGAAGAAGCAATCAGCCCCAGCATTTT
CASSLGRGRSNQPQHF
>16|TRBV28|NA|TRBJ1-4|NA
TGTGCCAGCAGATACTTTAGGGGTACGGCTAATGAAAAACTGTTTTTT
CASRYFRGTANEKLFF
>16|TRBV2|TRBD1|TRBJ1-5|NA
TGTGCCAGCAGGGGGACAGGGGCCCGTCGCTCTCAGCCCCAGCATTTT
CASRGTGARRSQPQHF
>15|TRBV6-1|NA|TRBJ2-7|once
TGTGCCAGCAGTAGAGGGGCCCCCAGCTCCTACGAGCAGTACTTC
CASSRGAPSSYEQYF
>13|TRBV7-7|NA|TRBJ2-2|NA
TGTGCCAGCTCAAGCGGGAACACCGGGGAGCTGTTTTTT
CASSSGNTGELFF
>12|TRBV19|NA|TRBJ2-7|NA
TGTGCCAGTTCGGGGCTCACCTACGAGCAGTACTTC
CASSGLTYEQYF
>18|TRBV7-2|NA|TRBJ2-2|few
TGTGCCAGCAGCTGGGGATTTACAGGGTCGCGTACCACCGGGGAGCTGTTTTTT
CASSWGFTGSRTTGELFF
>15|TRBV27|TRBD1|TRBJ1-5|NA
TGTGCCAGCAACCCGGGACAGTATAGCAATCAGCCCCAGCATTTT
CASNPGQYSNQPQHF
>14|TRBV9|NA|TRBJ2-2|NA
TGTGCCAGCAGCGTCCGATACGGGGACAGGGAGCTGTTTTTT
CASSVRYGDRELFF
>16|TRBV7-2|TRBD2|TRBJ2-2|NA
TGTGCCAGCAGCCGATTGGGCGGGGGGAACACCGGGGAGCTGTTTTTT
CASSRLGGGNTGELFF
>14|TRBV7-8|TRBD1|TRBJ2-7|NA
TGTGCCAGCAGCTTACGACAGGGGGCGCCTGAGCAGTACTTC
CASSLRQGAPEQYF
>17|TRBV29-1|TRBD1|TRBJ1-3|few
TGCAGCGTTACACTATATCCCGGGGACAGGGGAGTGAACACCATATATTTT
CSVTLYPGDRGVNTIYF
>17|TRBV28|NA|TRBJ2-3|NA
TGTGCCAGCAGTCCCCTATTATGGACAGCTAGCACAGATACGCAGTATTTT
CASSPLLWTASTDTQYF
>13|TRBV5-1|NA|TRBJ1-1|NA
TGCGCCAGCAGATCGGACGGTAACACTGAAGCTTTCTTT
CASRSDGNTEAFF
>14|TRBV2|NA|TRBJ1-2|NA
TGTGCCAGCAGTGAAAGTGGGAGTAACTATGGCTACACCTTC
CASSESGSNYGYTF
>14|TRBV29-1|NA|TRBJ1-2|once
TGCAGCGTTGAAGATCGGGCACCCTTTTATGGCTACACCTTC
CSVEDRAPFYGYTF
>14|TRBV28|NA|TRBJ2-5|NA
TGTGCCAGCACCTCCGTCGGGGGCGGAGAGACCCAGTACTTC
CASTSVGGGETQYF
>12|TRBV5-4|NA|TRBJ1-1|NA
TGTGCCAGCAGCTTGTTGAACACTGAAGCTTTCTTT
CASSLLNTEAFF
>12|TRBV29-1|NA|TRBJ1-2|NA
TGCAGCGTTACTGAAACGAGTTATGGCTACACCTTC
CSVTETSYGYTF
>16|TRBV25-1|NA|TRBJ2-1|once
TGTGCCAGCAGTGATCTCCCCGGGAGATCCTACAATGAGCAGTTCTTC
CASSDLPGRSYNEQFF
>14|TRBV7-2|NA|TRBJ2-7|NA
TGTGCCAGCAGCTTAGATCTAGCGAGCTACGAGCAGTACTTC
CASSLDLASYEQYF
>14|TRBV28|NA|TRBJ2-2|NA
TGTGCCAGCTTGTCTAGACGGAACACCGGGGAGCTGTTTTTT
CASLSRRNTGELFF
>14|TRBV2|NA|TRBJ1-1|NA
TGTGCCAGCACTCTTCGAAGACAGAACACTGAAGCTTTCTTT
CASTLRRQNTEAFF
>16|TRBV19|TRBD2|TRBJ2-1|NA
TGTGCCAGTAGTACCCCGGGGATAGCGGGGAACAATGAGCAGTTCTTC
CASSTPGIAGNNEQFF
>10|TRBV2|NA|TRBJ1-2|few
TGTGCCAGCAGGGAAAATGGCTACACCTTC
CASRENGYTF
>14|TRBV9|TRBD1|TRBJ1-1|NA
TGTGCCAGCAGCCCGAGGACAGGGAACACTGAAGCTTTCTTT
CASSPRTGNTEAFF
>14|TRBV6-5|NA|TRBJ2-7|NA
TGTGCCAGCAGAGAGATAGGGGGGTCCTACGAGCAGTACTTC
CASREIGGSYEQYF
>14|TRBV10-1|NA|TRBJ2-7|NA
TGCGCCAGCAGCCCTAATCTCGACTCCTACGAGCAGTACTTC
CASSPNLDSYEQYF
>15|TRBV5-4|NA|TRBJ2-3|NA
TGTGCCAGCAGCTTGGAGATGACAGTGACAGATACGCAGTATTTT
CASSLEMTVTDTQYF
>13|TRBV7-9|NA|TRBJ2-7|few
TGTGCCAGCAGCTTAGCGCCGTCTAACGAGCAGTACTTC
CASSLAPSNEQYF
>16|TRBV19|TRBD1|TRBJ2-1|NA
TGTGCCAGTAGTGGGACAGGGGGAAGCTCCTACAATGAGCAGTTCTTC
CASSGTGGSSYNEQFF
>17|TRBV27|TRBD2|TRBJ2-7|NA
TGTGCCAGCAGTTTACGTCTCCCCGGGACGGGGGGGTACGAGCAGTACTTC
CASSLRLPGTGGYEQYF
>15|TRBV29-1|TRBD1|TRBJ2-5|NA
TGCAGCGTGACAGGGGGCCGTTCGGGAGCAGAGACCCAGTACTTC
CSVTGGRSGAETQYF
>19|TRBV4-2|TRBD2|TRBJ2-5|NA
TGTGCCAGCAGCTTGGCCATCTTCGCGACTAGCGGGAGTCCAGAGACCCAGTACTTC
CASSLAIFATSGSPETQYF
>16|TRBV15|NA|TRBJ2-7|few
TGTGCCACCAGCAGAGATGTCTCCTTGGGAACCTACGAGCAGTACTTC
CATSRDVSLGTYEQYF
>17|TRBV15|TRBD1|TRBJ2-1|few
TGTGCCACCAGCAGAGGAATGGACAGGGAGTCGTCGAATGAGCAGTTCTTC
CATSRGMDRESSNEQFF
>16|TRBV7-2|TRBD2|TRBJ2-5|NA
TGTGCCAGCAGCTTAGTGATGCGGGGGTCGGGAGAGACCCAGTACTTC
CASSLVMRGSGETQYF
>20|TRBV4-2|TRBD2|TRBJ2-2|many
TGTGCCAGCAGCCAAGACCGTAGGGCTAGCGGGAGTGGGGGCACCGGGGAGCTGTTTTTT
CASSQDRRASGSGGTGELFF
>16|TRBV6-6|TRBD2|TRBJ2-1|NA
TGTGCCAGCAGGGTGACGGGAGGGGACGCCTACAATGAGCAGTTCTTC
CASRVTGGDAYNEQFF